The 10 T cell receptor beta chains presented below share a single source sample, sequenced in a study of beta chain features in type 1 diabetes. Notes on the study in general: TCRB CDR3 length was moderately but significantly reduced in all four CD4+ subsets of Type 1 diabetes patients.

The study reverse transcribed the entire isolated RNA, so it sequenced expressed TCRB transcripts. Libraries were prepared by immunoSEQ multiplex PCR; TCRdb keeps only in-frame clonotypes and omits some of them. The sample records around 260,000 clones, approximately 24% being singletons. These receptors are not linked to any known antigen. The sequenced sample was naive CD4+ T cells from blood. Receptor source: a woman aged 30 to 39 with type 1 diabetes.

The V gene is TRBV28, the J gene TRBJ2-7; D call uncertain. The CDR3 runs to 14 residues. V lost 10 bases, J lost 2 bases, and 18 bases lay in between. The germline V gene encodes CDR1 MDHEN and CDR2 SYDVKM. The CDR3 DNA sequence: TGTGCCACCTTTGGCCATCAGAATCCCTACGAGCAGTACTTC. Translation: CATFGHQNPYEQYF. Full variable domain (rest looked up from reference TRBV28 and TRBJ2-7): DVKVTQSSRYLVKRTGEKVFLECVQDMDHENMFWYRQDPGLGLRLIYFSYDVKMKEKGDIPEGYSVSREKKERFSLILESASTNQTSMYLCATFGHQNPYEQYFGPGTRLTVT.

V and J are TRBV4-1 and TRBJ2-7; 7 bases agree with TRBD1. V lost 4 bases to trimming and J lost 5 bases; unmatched junction nucleotides: 8. Germline loops: CDR1 MGHRA, CDR2 YSYEKL. CDR3 length: 14 residues. The CDR3 coding sequence is TGCGCCAGCAGCCCACCGACAGGGACCCACGAGCAGTACTTC. It is translated as CASSPPTGTHEQYF.

This sequence joins TRBV19 and TRBJ2-1; 10 bases match TRBD2. The junction had 5 bases not matched to a gene; V was cut back by 0 bases and J by 6 bases. Germline V CDR1 and CDR2: LNHDA, SQIVND (reference sequence). The CDR3 has 16 amino acids. The DNA for the CDR3 is TGTGCCAGTAGTATAGATCAGGGACTAGCGAGCAATGAGCAGTTCTTC. Encoded protein: CASSIDQGLASNEQFF.

The rearrangement links TRBV18 to TRBJ2-1, with 7 bases fitting TRBD1. Losses at the gene ends were 3 bases for V and 5 bases for J; bases not matched to a gene: 4. The CDR3 length is 14 residues. CDR1 is KGHSH and CDR2 is LQKENI in the germline V gene. The CDR3 spells CASSPRQGNNEQFF. CDR3 bases: TGTGCCAGCTCACCGCGACAGGGTAACAATGAGCAGTTCTTC.

This rearrangement joins TRBV4-1 to TRBJ1-2; no reliable D call. Per germline, CDR1 MGHRA and CDR2 YSYEKL. V lost 7 bases and J 5 bases, leaving 20 bases between the germline ends. The CDR3 totals 15 residues. This CDR3 reads CASTRREGEDYGYTF. The CDR3 bases are TGCGCCAGCACCCGAAGAGAGGGTGAGGATTATGGCTACACCTTC.

This clone was observed a handful of times. The same CDR3 can be traced to other DNA sequences in this sample. This sequence joins TRBV29-1 and TRBJ2-7; TRBD1 matches 9 bases. The germline CDR1 and CDR2 sequences are SQVTM and ANQGSEA. Unmatched junction bases numbered 4, after V lost 4 bases and J lost 3 bases. The CDR3 has 13 residues. DNA of the CDR3: TGCAGCGTTGCGGGACAGGGCGGCTACGAGCAGTACTTC. The encoded protein is CSVAGQGGYEQYF.

V usage is TRBV7-9 and J usage is TRBJ2-2; D perhaps matches TRBD2 (5 bases). Deletions cut 10 bases from V and 3 bases from J, with 18 bases between. The CDR3 sequence is 15 residues long. CDR1 and CDR2 from the germline V gene are SEHNR and FQNEAQ (reference sequence). The CDR3 region is CATIPGSADTGELFF. The DNA for the CDR3 is TGTGCCACCATCCCGGGAAGCGCTGACACCGGGGAGCTGTTTTTT.

This sequence joins TRBV18 and TRBJ2-5; D gene ambiguous. Trimming left V 1 base short and J 5 bases short, with 17 bases between. Germline CDR1 and CDR2: KGHSH and LQKENI. CDR3 length: 16 amino acids. CDR3 protein: CASSPLMARSSETQYF. CDR3 nucleotide sequence: TGTGCCAGCTCACCACTGATGGCTAGAAGCAGCGAGACCCAGTACTTC. Full variable domain (outside the CDR3, taken from reference TRBV18 and TRBJ2-5): NAGVMQNPRHLVRRRGQEARLRCSPMKGHSHVYWYRQLPEEGLKFMVYLQKENIIDESGMPKERFSAEFPKEGPSILRIQQVVRGDSAAYFCASSPLMARSSETQYFGPGTRLLVL.

V is TRBV28 and J is TRBJ2-7; 7 bases map to TRBD1. J lost 3 bases, V lost 2 bases, and 7 bases had no gene match. The CDR3 is 15 amino acids. Germline CDR1 is MDHEN and CDR2 is SYDVKM. For the CDR3, the DNA is TGTGCCAGCAGTTTAAACGACAGGGTTAACTACGAGCAGTACTTC. Its protein product is CASSLNDRVNYEQYF.

J is TRBJ1-5 and V is TRBV6-1, with 11 bases matching TRBD1. Germline V gene sequence: CDR1 MNHNS, CDR2 SASEGT. The CDR3 spans 15 residues. V dropped 5 bases and J dropped 5; count of bases not matched to a gene: 5. The CDR3 sequence is CASSSWTGGYQPQHF. The CDR3 DNA is TGTGCCAGCAGTTCCTGGACAGGGGGCTATCAGCCCCAGCATTTT.